Shown below are 10 T cell receptor beta chains from a single sample sequenced in a study of blood T cell repertoires in COVID-19 (dated by TCRdb to 2020 to 2022). Libraries came from the immunoSEQ multiplex PCR assay. TCRdb re-hosts the immuneACCESS table, in-frame sequences only. Its copies lack some clones; in the studies checked, an unresolved V gene accounts for under half of them, and the cause for the rest is not known. This sample holds over 70,000 clones; 75% to 80% were observed only once. The ten largest clones take up approximately 2.3% of the sample. Specimen: peripheral blood. The receptors derive from a man between 65 and 80 years old with COVID-19, enrolled during active disease.

V and J are TRBV6-4 and TRBJ1-4; D call uncertain. V was clipped by 0 bases and J by 7 bases, with 12 bases between them. Per the germline V gene, CDR1 is MRHNA and CDR2 is SNTAGT. This CDR3 has 15 residues. The DNA for the CDR3 is TGTGCCAGCAGTGACTCGAGGCAGTCACCTGAAAAACTGTTTTTT. Residues: CASSDSRQSPEKLFF.

This clone was detected a few times. V is TRBV30 and J is TRBJ2-2; tentatively, D is TRBD1 (6 bases). Trimming stripped 3 bases from V and 0 bases from J, with 17 bases between. The CDR3 totals 17 residues. From germline, CDR1 is GTSNPN and CDR2 SVGIG (reference sequence). The DNA of the CDR3 is TGTGCCTGGAGCCGGACCGGGACATTCGCGAACACCGGGGAGCTGTTTTTT. It encodes CAWSRTGTFANTGELFF.

The chain uses TRBV6-1 and TRBJ1-6; 8 nucleotides agree with TRBD1. Germline-derived CDR1 and CDR2 are MNHNS and SASEGT. With V trimmed by 3 bases and J by 9 bases, 4 bases remained unmatched. The length of the CDR3 is 14 residues. Here the CDR3 DNA reads TGTGCCAGCAGTGAGACAGGGGTGATTTCACCCCTCCACTTT. Translation gives CASSETGVISPLHF.

This chain connects TRBV19 to TRBJ1-5; a weak D match, TRBD1 (5 bases). The CDR3 has 14 residues. Germline V gene data show CDR1 as LNHDA and CDR2 as SQIVND (reference sequence). Between the trimmed V and J ends, which lost 7 bases and 9 bases, there was a span of 19 bases. CDR3 nucleotide sequence: TGTGCCAGTAACGGCCCAGGGTTGATCAGGCCCCAGCATTTT. Translated, it gives CASNGPGLIRPQHF.

The CDR3 DNA is TGTGCCAGCAGCCCGACAGGGCGGCTTGGCTACACCTTC. This encodes CASSPTGRLGYTF. The chain is built from TRBV9 and TRBJ1-2; 7 bases map to TRBD1. The trim removed 4 bases at V and 7 bases at J, leaving 7 bases unmatched. There are 13 residues in the CDR3. The V gene's germline CDR1 is SGDLS and CDR2 YYNGEE.

The chain couples TRBV27 to TRBJ1-5; D call uncertain. The germline CDR1 and CDR2 sequences are MNHEY and SMNVEV (reference sequence). The CDR3 spans 14 residues. The V and J ends lost 5 bases and 0 bases respectively, with 8 bases between them. The CDR3 loop reads CASSVRDSNQPQHF. DNA for the CDR3: TGTGCCAGCAGTGTCCGGGATAGCAATCAGCCCCAGCATTTT.

This rearrangement joins TRBV7-9 to TRBJ2-5, with 10 bases aligning to TRBD2. From germline, CDR1 is SEHNR and CDR2 FQNEAQ (reference sequence). The J segment lost 4 bases and the V segment lost 5 bases, leaving 4 bases of the junction unmatched. This CDR3 comprises 14 residues. CDR3 bases: TGTGCCAGCAGCCCTATAGCGGGAGGAGAGACCCAGTACTTC. Translating gives CASSPIAGGETQYF.

CDR3 loop: CASSPYRGYSNQPQHF. As DNA, the CDR3 is TGTGCCAGCAGTCCCTACAGGGGATATAGCAATCAGCCCCAGCATTTT. The genes are TRBV28 and TRBJ1-5; 7 nucleotides agree with TRBD1. Germline CDR1 MDHEN, CDR2 SYDVKM. The CDR3 runs 16 residues. J gave up 0 bases and V 5 bases, and 7 bases lay outside the gene matches.

The chain combines TRBV6-5 with TRBJ1-1; D ambiguous. V lost 6 bases, J lost 6 bases, and 17 bases lay in between. Germline V lookup: CDR1 MNHEY, CDR2 SVGAGI. This CDR3 is 14 amino acids long. CDR3 in amino acids: CASSYQETRAEAFF. In DNA, the CDR3 is TGTGCCAGCAGCTACCAGGAAACGAGAGCTGAAGCTTTCTTT.

This clone was seen only once. The chain uses TRBV5-5 and TRBJ1-5; 9 bases align to TRBD1. CDR1 and CDR2 from the germline V gene are SGHKS and YYEKEE (reference sequence). Losses at the gene ends were 7 bases for V and 5 bases for J; bases not matched to a gene: 10. The CDR3 contains 15 residues. The CDR3, as DNA: TGTGCCAGCCAAAGCCACAGGGGGCCCGATCAGCCCCAGCATTTT. Encoded protein: CASQSHRGPDQPQHF.